Sequencing of this TCR beta chain was carried out in a study of blood T cell repertoires in COVID-19. Study in general: T cells, B-cell-depleted T cells, or PBMCs supplied cDNA or gDNA.

Here immunoSEQ multiplex PCR was the method, and the copy in TCRdb shows in-frame clones only, minus some. The sample has 180,000 or so clones, 80% to 90% seen once; the top ten hold over 9.5%. Trimming removed 1 base at V and 3 bases at J, with 9 bases between. The CDR3 covers 14 residues. Per the germline V gene, CDR1 is SGHAT and CDR2 is FQNNGV. The chain recombines TRBV11-2 with TRBJ1-1; D remains unclear. This receptor was identified in a woman older than 75 with COVID-19, enrolled during active disease. Sequencing was performed on peripheral blood. The CDR3: CASSLAPRDTEAFF. CDR3 bases: TGTGCCAGCAGCTTAGCACCTAGAGACACTGAAGCTTTCTTT.